This TCR beta chain emerged from a study of Graves' ophthalmopathy and Graves' hyperthyroidism. Study outcomes and limitations: Thyroid clonotypes that were expanded above 0.001 frequency mostly also appeared in blood. Sensitivity of approximately 66% and specificity of 72% to 80% were achieved by the model that predicted ophthalmopathy progression.

Amplifying from RNA transcripts, the study obtained TCR beta CDR3 regions. The first-round RT-PCR employed HTBI primers together with the Qiagen OneStep RT-PCR kit. A multiplex PCR was then performed as the second round. TCRdb reprocessed the multiplex PCR reads with MiXCR, giving one entry per CDR3 protein. The sample includes 200,000 to 250,000 distinct CDR3 sequences, roughly 21% seen only once; the top ten take 43%. Patients were excluded if they had other autoimmune diseases or uncontrolled infections, and likewise if pregnancy or lactation applied. The diagnosis was founded upon clinical symptoms, serum thyroxine, TRAb, thyroid ultrasound and orbital computed tomography. This clonotype was observed at least ten times. Its antigen is still unknown. Sequenced material: peripheral blood. This clonotype was obtained from a woman in her 50s with Graves' ophthalmopathy.

The CDR3 loop reads CASTHQSRPRTDTQYF. The CDR3 nucleotides are TGTGCCAGCACCCATCAGTCTAGACCCCGCACAGATACGCAGTATTTT. The chain uses TRBV28 and TRBJ2-3, with no clear D. This CDR3 is built from 16 residues. CDR1 and CDR2 from the germline V gene are MDHEN and SYDVKM. Trimming shortened V by 7 bases and J by 1 base, and 18 bases separated the two germline ends. The full variable domain, its missing parts supplied by reference TRBV28 and TRBJ2-3, is DVKVTQSSRYLVKRTGEKVFLECVQDMDHENMFWYRQDPGLGLRLIYFSYDVKMKEKGDIPEGYSVSREKKERFSLILESASTNQTSMYLCASTHQSRPRTDTQYFGPGTRLTVL.